This TCR beta chain was recorded in a study of blood T cells in healthy people across ages. Study observations and caveats: Higher naive T cell percentage went strongly together with higher TCR beta diversity.

Donors were systemically healthy Caucasian individuals from Russia aged about 6 to 95 years. As to this clonotype: As yet, its antigen is unknown.

Through a sample-barcoded 5' primer and a J-beta primer mix, a second PCR was run for roughly 6 to 12 cycles. From the 5' RACE reads, TCRdb called clonotypes with MiXCR, one entry per CDR3 protein. The sample gives 1.5 million to 1.8 million distinct CDR3 sequences, roughly two fifths of which show up once; around 4% is in the top ten. Sequencing input: blood. The source of this sequence is a woman younger than 30 in good health.

The CDR3 spells CASSLGVKPYEQYF. In DNA form, the CDR3 reads TGTGCCAGCAGCCTGGGGGTGAAACCCTACGAGCAGTACTTC. The chain has TRBV27 and TRBJ2-7; perhaps D is TRBD1 or TRBD2 (5 bases each). Germline lookup yields CDR1 MNHEY and CDR2 SMNVEV (reference sequence). The length of the CDR3 is 14 residues. The V gene lost 6 bases and the J gene lost 2 bases, with 14 bases spanning the gap.